These 3 T cell receptor beta chains originate from one sample sequenced in a study of cytomegalovirus exposure and HLA in healthy donors. In the PCR, 60 Vbeta and 13 Jbeta primers were used. Clones were read by immunoSEQ multiplex PCR, and TCRdb kept only the in-frame ones, dropping some. The sample records 70,000 to 90,000 clones, roughly 77% being singletons. Material: PBMCs. The receptors come from a man between 60 and 75 years old in good health and CMV-seronegative.

The chain links TRBV6-5 to TRBJ1-5; 7 bases line up with TRBD1. Trimming cost V 10 bases and J 6 bases; bases outside gene matches: 6. This CDR3 is 12 amino acids long. The V gene's germline CDR1 is MNHEY and CDR2 SVGAGI. The CDR3 loop is CATGTVGQPQHF. The CDR3 coding sequence is TGTGCCACCGGGACAGTTGGTCAGCCCCAGCATTTT.

This sequence joins TRBV14 and TRBJ1-2; 8 bases agree with TRBD1. CDR3 size: 15 residues. Germline CDR1 reads SGHDN; CDR2 reads FVKESK. Germline trimming cut 1 base from V and 8 bases from J; bases unmatched to any gene: 9. As DNA, the CDR3 is TGTGCCAGCAGCCAAGCCTGGACAGGGAAGCGCGGCTACACCTTC. This encodes CASSQAWTGKRGYTF.

V usage is TRBV6-1 and J usage is TRBJ2-7; D unclear. The CDR3 sequence is 12 residues long. Trimming shortened V by 1 base and J by 6 bases, and 7 bases separated the two germline ends. Germline V CDR1 and CDR2: MNHNS, SASEGT. CDR3 residues: CASSEVPSEQYF. The CDR3 DNA follows: TGTGCCAGCAGTGAAGTGCCTAGCGAGCAGTACTTC.